Below, one T cell receptor beta chain is given with its context. As yet, its antigen is unknown. This sample was taken from a study of T cell responses to AZD1222 COVID-19 vaccine. General study results and limits: Only a handful of AZD1222 recipients, several in all, had baseline seropositivity. Rises in breadth and depth of Spike-specific TCRs came after two AZD1222 doses.

Using immunoSEQ multiplex PCR, the repertoire was profiled, and TCRdb retains in-frame clones only, with some absent. The data contain about 120,000 clones, approximately 87% of them singletons. The length of the CDR3 is 12 residues. The ends were cut back, 5 bases at V and 5 bases at J, with 12 bases in the middle. The germline V gene encodes CDR1 GTSNPN and CDR2 SVGIG (reference sequence). The V call is TRBV30, the J call TRBJ2-5; D may be TRBD2 (5 bases). The sample consisted of peripheral blood, taken on day 0 of AZD1222 vaccination. The TCR comes from an adult in good health. DNA of the CDR3: TGTGCCTGGGATGCGGGTCGGGAGACCCAGTACTTC. It encodes CAWDAGRETQYF.